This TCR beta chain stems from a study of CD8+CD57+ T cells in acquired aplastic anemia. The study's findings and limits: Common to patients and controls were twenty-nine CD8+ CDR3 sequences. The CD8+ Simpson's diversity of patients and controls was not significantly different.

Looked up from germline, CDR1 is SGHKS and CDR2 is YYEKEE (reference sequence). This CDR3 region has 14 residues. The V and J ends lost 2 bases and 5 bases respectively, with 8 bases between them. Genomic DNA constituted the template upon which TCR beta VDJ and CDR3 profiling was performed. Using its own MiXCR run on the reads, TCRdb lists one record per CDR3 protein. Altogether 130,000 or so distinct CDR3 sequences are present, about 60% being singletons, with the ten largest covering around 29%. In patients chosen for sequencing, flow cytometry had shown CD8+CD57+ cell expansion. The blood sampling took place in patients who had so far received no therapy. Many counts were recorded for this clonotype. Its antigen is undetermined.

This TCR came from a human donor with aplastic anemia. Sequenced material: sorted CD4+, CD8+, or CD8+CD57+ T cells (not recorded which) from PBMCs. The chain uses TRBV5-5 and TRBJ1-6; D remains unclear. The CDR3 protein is CASSLGRHNSPLHF. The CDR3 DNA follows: TGTGCCAGCAGCTTAGGACGGCATAATTCACCCCTCCACTTT.